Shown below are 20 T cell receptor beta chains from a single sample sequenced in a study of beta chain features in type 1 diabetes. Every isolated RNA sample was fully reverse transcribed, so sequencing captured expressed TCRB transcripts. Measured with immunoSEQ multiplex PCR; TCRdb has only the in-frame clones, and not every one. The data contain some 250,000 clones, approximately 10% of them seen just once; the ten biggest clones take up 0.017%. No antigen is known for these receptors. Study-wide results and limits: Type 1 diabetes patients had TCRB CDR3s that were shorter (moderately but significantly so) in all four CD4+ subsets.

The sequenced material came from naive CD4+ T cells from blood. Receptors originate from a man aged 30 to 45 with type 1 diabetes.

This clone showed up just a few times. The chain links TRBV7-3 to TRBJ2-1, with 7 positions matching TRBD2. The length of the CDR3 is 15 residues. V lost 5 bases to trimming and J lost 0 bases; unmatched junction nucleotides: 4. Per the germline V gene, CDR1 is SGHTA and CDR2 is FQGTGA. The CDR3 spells CASSQSGASYNEQFF. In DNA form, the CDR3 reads TGTGCCAGCAGCCAGAGCGGGGCCTCCTACAATGAGCAGTTCTTC.

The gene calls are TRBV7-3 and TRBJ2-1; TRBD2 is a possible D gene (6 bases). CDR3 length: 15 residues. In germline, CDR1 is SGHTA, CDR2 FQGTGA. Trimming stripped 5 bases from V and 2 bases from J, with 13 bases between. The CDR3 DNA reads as TGTGCCAGCAGCCGTAGCGGAGGTACCTACAATGAGCAGTTCTTC. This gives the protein CASSRSGGTYNEQFF.

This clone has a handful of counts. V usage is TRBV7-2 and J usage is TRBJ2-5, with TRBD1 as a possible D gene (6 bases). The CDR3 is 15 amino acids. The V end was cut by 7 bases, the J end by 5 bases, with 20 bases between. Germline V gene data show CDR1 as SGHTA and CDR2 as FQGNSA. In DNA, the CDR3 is TGTGCCAGCACACCCTCTGGACAGAATTGGGAGACCCAGTACTTC. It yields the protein CASTPSGQNWETQYF.

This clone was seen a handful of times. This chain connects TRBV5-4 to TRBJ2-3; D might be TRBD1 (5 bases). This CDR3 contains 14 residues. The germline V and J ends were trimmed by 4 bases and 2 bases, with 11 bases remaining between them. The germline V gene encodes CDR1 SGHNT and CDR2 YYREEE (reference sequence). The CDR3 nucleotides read TGTGCCAGCAGCCAAGCAGGGCCCACAGATACGCAGTATTTT. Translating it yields CASSQAGPTDTQYF.

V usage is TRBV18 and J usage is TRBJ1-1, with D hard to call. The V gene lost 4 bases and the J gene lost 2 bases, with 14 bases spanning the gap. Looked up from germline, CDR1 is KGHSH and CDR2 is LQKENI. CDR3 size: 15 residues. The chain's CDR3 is CASSLAYSLNTEAFF. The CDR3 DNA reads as TGTGCCAGCTCACTCGCTTACAGCCTTAACACTGAAGCTTTCTTT.

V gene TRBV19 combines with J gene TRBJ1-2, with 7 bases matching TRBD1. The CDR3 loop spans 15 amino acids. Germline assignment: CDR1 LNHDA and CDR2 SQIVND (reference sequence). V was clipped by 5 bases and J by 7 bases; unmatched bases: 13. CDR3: CASSGRQGSLRGYTF. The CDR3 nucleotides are TGTGCCAGTAGTGGGAGACAGGGATCGTTGCGTGGCTACACCTTC.

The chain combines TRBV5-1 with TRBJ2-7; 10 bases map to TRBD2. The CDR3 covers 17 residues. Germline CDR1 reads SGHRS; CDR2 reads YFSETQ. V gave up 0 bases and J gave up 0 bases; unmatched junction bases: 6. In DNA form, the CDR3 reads TGCGCCAGCAGCTTGGTAGCGGGGGGCCTCCACTCCTACGAGCAGTACTTC. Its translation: CASSLVAGGLHSYEQYF.

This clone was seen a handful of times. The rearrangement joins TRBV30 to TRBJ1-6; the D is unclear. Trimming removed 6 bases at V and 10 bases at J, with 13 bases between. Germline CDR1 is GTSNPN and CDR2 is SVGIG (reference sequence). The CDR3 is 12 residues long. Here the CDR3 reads CACGRRESPLHF. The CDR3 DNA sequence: TGTGCCTGCGGGAGGAGAGAATCACCCCTCCACTTT. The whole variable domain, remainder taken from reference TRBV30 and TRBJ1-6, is SQTIHQWPATLVQPVGSPLSLECTVEGTSNPNLYWYRQAAGRGLQLLFYSVGIGQISSEVPQNLSASRPQDRQFILSSKKLLLSDSGFYLCACGRRESPLHFGNGTRLTVT.

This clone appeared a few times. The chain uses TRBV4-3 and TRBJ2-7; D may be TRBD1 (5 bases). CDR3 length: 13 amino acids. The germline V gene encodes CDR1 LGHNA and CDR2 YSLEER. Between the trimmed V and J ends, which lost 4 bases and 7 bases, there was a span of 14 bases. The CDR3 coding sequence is TGCGCCAGCAGCCGGAAACCCAGGGAAGAGCAGTACTTC. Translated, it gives CASSRKPREEQYF.

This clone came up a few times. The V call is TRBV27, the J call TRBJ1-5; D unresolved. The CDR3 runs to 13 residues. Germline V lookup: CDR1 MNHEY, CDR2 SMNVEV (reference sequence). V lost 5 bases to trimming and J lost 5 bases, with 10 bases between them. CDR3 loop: CASSRGVYQPQHF. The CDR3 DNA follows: TGTGCCAGCAGTCGGGGAGTCTATCAGCCCCAGCATTTT.

CDR3 in amino acids: CSEGQGNTGELFF. The CDR3 bases are TGCAGCGAGGGACAGGGAAACACCGGGGAGCTGTTTTTT. The chain joins TRBV29-1 to TRBJ2-2; TRBD1 agrees at 9 bases. This CDR3 has 13 amino acids. Germline V gene sequence: CDR1 SQVTM, CDR2 ANQGSEA. The J segment lost 2 bases and the V segment lost 7 bases, leaving 2 bases of the junction unmatched.

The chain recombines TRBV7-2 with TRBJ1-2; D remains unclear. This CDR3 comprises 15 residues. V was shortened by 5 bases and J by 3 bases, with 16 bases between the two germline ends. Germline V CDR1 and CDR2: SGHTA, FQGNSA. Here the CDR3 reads CASSLDMPPDYGYTF. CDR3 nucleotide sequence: TGTGCCAGCAGCCTTGACATGCCCCCTGACTATGGCTACACCTTC.

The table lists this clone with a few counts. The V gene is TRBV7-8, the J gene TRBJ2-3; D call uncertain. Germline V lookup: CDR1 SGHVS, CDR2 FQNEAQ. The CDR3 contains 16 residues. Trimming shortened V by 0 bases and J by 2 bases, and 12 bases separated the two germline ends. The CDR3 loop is CASSLARPPITDTQYF. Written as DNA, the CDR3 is TGTGCCAGCAGCTTAGCGCGGCCCCCGATCACAGATACGCAGTATTTT.

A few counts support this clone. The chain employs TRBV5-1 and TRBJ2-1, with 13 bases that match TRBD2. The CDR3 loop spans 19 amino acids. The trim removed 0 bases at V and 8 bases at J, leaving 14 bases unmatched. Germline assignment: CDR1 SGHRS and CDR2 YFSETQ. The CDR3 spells CASSLENIRGLAGRDEQFF. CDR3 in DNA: TGCGCCAGCAGCTTGGAAAACATTAGGGGACTAGCGGGGAGGGATGAGCAGTTCTTC.

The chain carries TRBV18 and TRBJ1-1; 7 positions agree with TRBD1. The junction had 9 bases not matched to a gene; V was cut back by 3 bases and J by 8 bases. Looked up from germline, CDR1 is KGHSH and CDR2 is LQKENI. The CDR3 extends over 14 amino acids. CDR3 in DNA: TGTGCCAGCTCACCCCGACAGGGTACGGCAGAAGCTTTCTTT. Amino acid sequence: CASSPRQGTAEAFF.

CDR3 loop: CASRRDREKPQHF. DNA of the CDR3: TGTGCCAGCAGACGGGACAGGGAAAAGCCCCAGCATTTT. The chain combines TRBV6-5 with TRBJ1-5; 9 bases agree with TRBD1. Germline CDR1 reads MNHEY; CDR2 reads SVGAGI. The CDR3 spans 13 residues. J gave up 8 bases and V 6 bases, and 5 bases lay outside the gene matches.

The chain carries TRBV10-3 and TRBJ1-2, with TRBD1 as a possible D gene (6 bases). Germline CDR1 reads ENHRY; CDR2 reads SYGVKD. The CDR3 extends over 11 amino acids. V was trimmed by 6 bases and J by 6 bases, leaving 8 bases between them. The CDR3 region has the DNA TGTGCCATCAGCCCAGGGGATGGCTACACCTTC. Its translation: CAISPGDGYTF.

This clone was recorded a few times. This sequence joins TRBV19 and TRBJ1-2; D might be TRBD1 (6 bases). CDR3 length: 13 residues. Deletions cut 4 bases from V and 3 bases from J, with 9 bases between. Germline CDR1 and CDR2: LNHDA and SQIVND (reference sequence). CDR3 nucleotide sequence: TGTGCCAGTAGTAAGGACAGTTACTATGGCTACACCTTC. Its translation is CASSKDSYYGYTF.

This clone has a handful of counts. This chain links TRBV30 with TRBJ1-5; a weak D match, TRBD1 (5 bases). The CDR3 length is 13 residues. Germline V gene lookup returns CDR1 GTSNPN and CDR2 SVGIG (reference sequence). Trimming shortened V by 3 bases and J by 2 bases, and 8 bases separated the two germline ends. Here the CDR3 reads CAWRGPGNQPQHF. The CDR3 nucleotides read TGTGCCTGGAGGGGGCCAGGCAATCAGCCCCAGCATTTT. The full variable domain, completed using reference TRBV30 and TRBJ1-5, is SQTIHQWPATLVQPVGSPLSLECTVEGTSNPNLYWYRQAAGRGLQLLFYSVGIGQISSEVPQNLSASRPQDRQFILSSKKLLLSDSGFYLCAWRGPGNQPQHFGDGTRLSIL.

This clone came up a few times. The CDR3 sequence: CASSLVRGLGYNEQFF. The CDR3 DNA reads TGTGCCAGCAGCTTAGTGCGGGGGCTAGGGTACAATGAGCAGTTCTTC. The chain links TRBV7-2 to TRBJ2-1, with D perhaps TRBD2 (7 bases). Germline-derived CDR1 and CDR2 are SGHTA and FQGNSA. The CDR3 length is 16 residues. V was pared by 1 base and J by 4 bases, with 14 bases between.